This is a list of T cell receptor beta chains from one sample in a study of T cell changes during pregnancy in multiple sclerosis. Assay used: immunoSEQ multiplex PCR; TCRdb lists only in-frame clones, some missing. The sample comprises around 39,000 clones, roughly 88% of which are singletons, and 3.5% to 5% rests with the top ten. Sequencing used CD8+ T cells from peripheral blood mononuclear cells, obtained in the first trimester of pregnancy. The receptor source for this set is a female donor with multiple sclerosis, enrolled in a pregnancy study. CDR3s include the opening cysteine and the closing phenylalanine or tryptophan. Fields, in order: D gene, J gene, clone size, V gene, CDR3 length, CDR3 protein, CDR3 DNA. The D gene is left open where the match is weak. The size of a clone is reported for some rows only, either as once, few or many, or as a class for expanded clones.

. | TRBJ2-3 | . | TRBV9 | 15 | CASSSLATYTDTQYF | TGTGCCAGCAGCTCCCTAGCGACCTACACAGATACGCAGTATTTT
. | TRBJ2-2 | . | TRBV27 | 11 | CASSRTGELFF | TGTGCCAGCAGCCGGACCGGGGAGCTGTTTTTT
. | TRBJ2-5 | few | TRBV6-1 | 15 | CASSEEAGSQETQYF | TGTGCCAGCAGTGAAGAGGCAGGGTCCCAAGAGACCCAGTACTTC
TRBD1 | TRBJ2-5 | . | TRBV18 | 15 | CASSARDSYQETQYF | TGTGCCAGCTCAGCCCGGGACAGCTATCAAGAGACCCAGTACTTC
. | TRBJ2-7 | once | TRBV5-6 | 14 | CASSPGRGTYEQYF | TGTGCCAGCAGTCCGGGGCGGGGAACCTACGAGCAGTACTTC
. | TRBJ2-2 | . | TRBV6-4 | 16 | CASSDSIGSGFGELFF | TGTGCCAGCAGTGACTCTATCGGCTCCGGGTTCGGGGAGCTGTTTTTT
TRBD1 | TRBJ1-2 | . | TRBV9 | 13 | CASSVRDRNGYTF | TGTGCCAGCAGCGTCCGGGACAGAAATGGCTACACCTTC
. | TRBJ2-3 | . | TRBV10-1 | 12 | CASRRARSTQYF | TGCGCCAGCAGGCGGGCCAGATCTACGCAGTATTTT
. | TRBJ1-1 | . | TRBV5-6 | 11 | CASLGGTEAFF | TGTGCCAGTTTGGGGGGGACTGAAGCTTTCTTT
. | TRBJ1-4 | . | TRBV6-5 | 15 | CASSYFQGLNEKLFF | TGTGCCAGCAGTTACTTCCAGGGTCTTAATGAAAAACTGTTTTTT
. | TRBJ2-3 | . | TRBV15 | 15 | CATSSTLGVADTQYF | TGTGCCACCAGCAGCACCCTCGGGGTGGCAGATACGCAGTATTTT
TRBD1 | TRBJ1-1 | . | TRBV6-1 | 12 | CASSRQGTEAFF | TGTGCCAGCAGCCGACAGGGGACTGAAGCTTTCTTT
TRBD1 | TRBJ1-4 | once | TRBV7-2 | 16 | CASSLDPGQGAWKLFF | TGTGCCAGCAGCTTAGATCCGGGACAGGGGGCTTGGAAACTGTTTTTT
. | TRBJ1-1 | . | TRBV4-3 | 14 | CASSQDSRVTEAFF | TGCGCCAGCAGCCAAGATTCGAGGGTCACTGAAGCTTTCTTT
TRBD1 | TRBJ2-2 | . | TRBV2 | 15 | CASNGQGVNTGELFF | TGTGCCAGCAACGGACAGGGGGTGAACACCGGGGAGCTGTTTTTT
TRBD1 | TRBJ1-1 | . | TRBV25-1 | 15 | CATTRDSDLNTEAFF | TGTGCCACCACTCGGGACAGCGATTTAAACACTGAAGCTTTCTTT